These T cell receptor beta chains were read from a single sample in a study of blood T cell repertoires in COVID-19. TCRdb keeps only in-frame clones here, not all; method: immunoSEQ multiplex PCR. Here the sample spans under 75,000 clones, around four fifths being singletons. What was sequenced was peripheral blood. The origin of the receptors is an older woman with acute or convalescent COVID-19. The CDR3 runs from the conserved cysteine through the conserved F or W. Fields, in order: CDR3 protein, V gene, clone size, J gene. Rows give clone size only sometimes, using once, few, many, or a class for an expanded clone.

CDR3 protein: CASSERGLNEQFF
V gene: TRBV6-1
clone size: -
J gene: TRBJ2-1

CDR3 protein: CASRPDSFYNEQFF
V gene: TRBV6-6
clone size: -
J gene: TRBJ2-1

CDR3 protein: CASSSGQNLLTLHF
V gene: TRBV7-9
clone size: -
J gene: TRBJ1-6

CDR3 protein: CASSFHWTVGEKLFF
V gene: TRBV13
clone size: -
J gene: TRBJ1-4

CDR3 protein: CASSPQGQGQGYGYTF
V gene: TRBV18
clone size: once
J gene: TRBJ1-2

CDR3 protein: CASSSTSGSYEQYF
V gene: TRBV5-1
clone size: -
J gene: TRBJ2-7

CDR3 protein: CATSRGQGRQNTEAFF
V gene: TRBV15
clone size: -
J gene: TRBJ1-1

CDR3 protein: CASSLGRGSYEQYF
V gene: TRBV11-3
clone size: -
J gene: TRBJ2-7

CDR3 protein: CASNRPGTGNNEQFF
V gene: TRBV6-6
clone size: -
J gene: TRBJ2-1

CDR3 protein: CASKTRLNSYEQYF
V gene: TRBV27
clone size: few
J gene: TRBJ2-7

CDR3 protein: CASSYYPGQGGEQFF
V gene: TRBV6-2/TRBV6-3
clone size: -
J gene: TRBJ2-1

CDR3 protein: CAWTRNSGNTIYF
V gene: TRBV30
clone size: few
J gene: TRBJ1-3

CDR3 protein: CAISAGSGGTSYNEQFF
V gene: TRBV10-3
clone size: many
J gene: TRBJ2-1

CDR3 protein: CASSLRQGNQPQHF
V gene: TRBV6-5
clone size: -
J gene: TRBJ1-5

CDR3 protein: CASSHDNSGNTIYF
V gene: TRBV6-6
clone size: -
J gene: TRBJ1-3

CDR3 protein: CASSAGTGNTEAFF
V gene: TRBV19
clone size: -
J gene: TRBJ1-1

CDR3 protein: CASGTVGNTIYF
V gene: TRBV19
clone size: -
J gene: TRBJ1-3

CDR3 protein: CASSLGLWDRGNSPLHF
V gene: TRBV11-2
clone size: -
J gene: TRBJ1-6

CDR3 protein: CASSHLQGYNEQFF
V gene: TRBV7-9
clone size: -
J gene: TRBJ2-1

CDR3 protein: CASSEALRGAPTGELFF
V gene: TRBV2
clone size: -
J gene: TRBJ2-2

CDR3 protein: CASSLGLGQGAISNEQYF
V gene: TRBV5-1
clone size: -
J gene: TRBJ2-7

CDR3 protein: CASSQGSDTQYF
V gene: TRBV2
clone size: -
J gene: TRBJ2-3

CDR3 protein: CASSPQAGGTDTQYF
V gene: TRBV6-5
clone size: few
J gene: TRBJ2-3

CDR3 protein: CASSTGTSWGVLTF
V gene: TRBV18
clone size: -
J gene: TRBJ2-6

CDR3 protein: CASSAGQGDEQYF
V gene: TRBV9
clone size: -
J gene: TRBJ2-7

CDR3 protein: CASSQEYRGLTYEQYF
V gene: TRBV4-2
clone size: many
J gene: TRBJ2-7

CDR3 protein: CASSYGTGYTEAFF
V gene: TRBV6-6
clone size: few
J gene: TRBJ1-1

CDR3 protein: CASKLSADTQYF
V gene: TRBV2
clone size: -
J gene: TRBJ2-3

CDR3 protein: CASSKKVRATGLPLGNTIYF
V gene: TRBV21-1
clone size: -
J gene: TRBJ1-3

CDR3 protein: CASSQGTGAGYGYTF
V gene: TRBV4-1
clone size: -
J gene: TRBJ1-2

CDR3 protein: CASSSPKSQGSYEQYF
V gene: TRBV5-4
clone size: -
J gene: TRBJ2-7

CDR3 protein: CASSLGSRLLKPSSGNTIYF
V gene: TRBV13
clone size: -
J gene: TRBJ1-3

CDR3 protein: CASSLASSGANVLTF
V gene: TRBV7-9
clone size: -
J gene: TRBJ2-6

CDR3 protein: CASSLVASGNTGELFF
V gene: TRBV7-2
clone size: -
J gene: TRBJ2-2

CDR3 protein: CASSLTSGLSYEQYF
V gene: TRBV5-4
clone size: -
J gene: TRBJ2-7

CDR3 protein: CASSEFSGTGAPNEQFF
V gene: TRBV2
clone size: few
J gene: TRBJ2-1

CDR3 protein: CASSETGTGVYRDGYTF
V gene: TRBV9
clone size: -
J gene: TRBJ1-2

CDR3 protein: CASARAGGRDIQYF
V gene: TRBV5-8
clone size: -
J gene: TRBJ2-4

CDR3 protein: CASSLAGDRGGYTF
V gene: TRBV5-1
clone size: -
J gene: TRBJ1-2

CDR3 protein: CASSSATSGGYEQYF
V gene: TRBV6-1
clone size: once
J gene: TRBJ2-7

CDR3 protein: CASRMGWGAGEKLFF
V gene: TRBV19
clone size: -
J gene: TRBJ1-4

CDR3 protein: CATTRVGTEAFF
V gene: TRBV6-5
clone size: -
J gene: TRBJ1-1

CDR3 protein: CARGTGGADTQYF
V gene: TRBV30
clone size: -
J gene: TRBJ2-3

CDR3 protein: CASRLVSFRTTQGYEQYF
V gene: TRBV12-2
clone size: -
J gene: TRBJ2-7

CDR3 protein: CASSPQGAGEQYF
V gene: TRBV18
clone size: -
J gene: TRBJ2-7